Listed below are T cell receptor beta chains from one sample, sequenced in a study of beta chain features in type 1 diabetes. Using immunoSEQ multiplex PCR, the repertoire was profiled, and TCRdb retains in-frame clones only, with some absent. The data show approximately 730,000 clones, 13% seen once. Sequencing used naive CD4+ T cells from blood. The receptors come from a man younger than 30 with type 1 diabetes. Each CDR3 is given with its conserved first and last residue. A D gene is named only where the DNA matches it firmly. Clone size is shown for a subset of rows, as once, few, many or a class of expanded clone.

V gene	D gene	J gene	clone size	CDR3 protein	CDR3 DNA
TRBV5-6	.	TRBJ2-7	.	CASSHGFSYEQYF	TGTGCCAGCAGCCACGGGTTCTCCTACGAGCAGTACTTC
TRBV30	TRBD1	TRBJ1-1	.	CAWNGQGVGNTEAFF	TGTGCCTGGAACGGACAGGGGGTCGGCAACACTGAAGCTTTCTTT
TRBV5-6	.	TRBJ2-1	.	CASSPLPVSSYNEQFF	TGTGCCAGCAGCCCGTTGCCGGTGAGCTCCTACAATGAGCAGTTCTTC
TRBV30	TRBD1	TRBJ1-2	few	CAWSGKVGQPNYGYTF	TGTGCCTGGAGTGGTAAAGTGGGACAGCCTAACTATGGCTACACCTTC
TRBV2	.	TRBJ2-1	.	CASSEGGNEQFF	TGTGCCAGCAGTGAAGGTGGCAATGAGCAGTTCTTC
TRBV15	.	TRBJ2-7	.	CATSSRSSHEQYF	TGTGCCACCAGCAGTAGATCTTCCCACGAGCAGTACTTC
TRBV11-2	.	TRBJ2-3	.	CASSLVLVPDTQYF	TGTGCCAGCAGCTTAGTCCTGGTCCCAGATACGCAGTATTTT
TRBV4-1	.	TRBJ2-7	few	CASSPHRHGAYEQYF	TGCGCCAGCAGCCCTCACCGACACGGTGCCTACGAGCAGTACTTC
TRBV29-1	.	TRBJ2-1	.	CSVESPDSYNEQFF	TGCAGCGTTGAATCGCCGGACTCCTACAATGAGCAGTTCTTC
TRBV30	.	TRBJ1-6	few	CAWSVNSPLHF	TGTGCCTGGAGTGTTAATTCACCCCTCCACTTT
TRBV29-1	TRBD1	TRBJ1-2	few	CSVGQGGDYGYTF	TGCAGCGTGGGACAGGGAGGAGACTATGGCTACACCTTC
TRBV7-9	.	TRBJ1-5	.	CASSFEGQSQPQHF	TGTGCCAGCAGCTTTGAGGGCCAATCGCAGCCCCAGCATTTT
TRBV30	.	TRBJ2-7	few	CAWSAGGTYEQYF	TGTGCCTGGAGTGCGGGCGGTACCTACGAGCAGTACTTC
TRBV29-1	.	TRBJ2-3	.	CSVRGAGSTDTQYF	TGCAGCGTCCGAGGTGCGGGGAGCACAGATACGCAGTATTTT
TRBV7-8	.	TRBJ1-1	.	CASSLERARGTLNTEAFF	TGTGCCAGCAGCTTAGAAAGGGCCCGAGGGACCCTGAACACTGAAGCTTTCTTT
TRBV15	.	TRBJ2-5	few	CATSRGGLEISETQYF	TGTGCCACCAGCAGGGGGGGACTGGAGATTTCGGAGACCCAGTACTTC
TRBV6-5	.	TRBJ2-7	.	CASRRDGASVEQYF	TGTGCCAGCAGACGGGACGGGGCCTCGGTCGAGCAGTACTTC
TRBV5-1	TRBD2	TRBJ2-2	few	CASSLVLAENTGELFF	TGCGCCAGCAGCTTGGTACTAGCGGAGAACACCGGGGAGCTGTTTTTT
TRBV10-3	.	TRBJ2-6	.	CAISSPPTPGANVLTF	TGTGCCATTTCCTCCCCTCCTACCCCTGGGGCCAACGTCCTGACTTTC
TRBV29-1	TRBD1	TRBJ2-7	few	CSVYRDSPYEQYF	TGCAGCGTCTACCGGGACAGTCCCTACGAGCAGTACTTC
TRBV28	TRBD2	TRBJ2-7	.	CASSLGAGWYEQYF	TGTGCCAGCAGTTTAGGAGCGGGGTGGTACGAGCAGTACTTC
TRBV7-9	.	TRBJ2-1	.	CASSLGRNEQFF	TGTGCCAGCAGCTTAGGGCGCAATGAGCAGTTCTTC